Included here is one TCR beta chain sequence, with context. Its antigen is currently unknown. This sample is drawn from a study of CD8 T cells in Susac syndrome. After extraction with the RNeasy kit, about 0.5 to 1 ug of the RNA was reverse transcribed using random hexamers. MiXCR, run by TCRdb on the immunoSEQ multiplex PCR reads, gives a single entry per CDR3 protein. The sample consists of around 140,000 distinct CDR3 sequences, 95% of them appearing once. Study-wide points: CD4+ T cell repertoires in Susac syndrome exhibited no evidence of clonal expansion.

Germline CDR1 reads LNHNV; CDR2 reads YYDKDF (reference sequence). The CDR3 is made up of 15 amino acids. The V gene end was trimmed by 0 bases and the J gene end by 3 bases; junction bases not matched to a gene: 3. TEMRA cells underwent FACS enrichment and CD8+ and CD4+ T cells underwent negative isolation. The sequence derives from a human donor with Susac syndrome. The chain combines TRBV15 with TRBJ1-2; 8 bases map to TRBD1. The sequenced sample was CD4+ T cells from PBMCs. CDR3: CATSRDLTGDYGYTF. CDR3 coding DNA: TGTGCCACCAGCAGAGACCTGACAGGGGACTATGGCTACACCTTC.